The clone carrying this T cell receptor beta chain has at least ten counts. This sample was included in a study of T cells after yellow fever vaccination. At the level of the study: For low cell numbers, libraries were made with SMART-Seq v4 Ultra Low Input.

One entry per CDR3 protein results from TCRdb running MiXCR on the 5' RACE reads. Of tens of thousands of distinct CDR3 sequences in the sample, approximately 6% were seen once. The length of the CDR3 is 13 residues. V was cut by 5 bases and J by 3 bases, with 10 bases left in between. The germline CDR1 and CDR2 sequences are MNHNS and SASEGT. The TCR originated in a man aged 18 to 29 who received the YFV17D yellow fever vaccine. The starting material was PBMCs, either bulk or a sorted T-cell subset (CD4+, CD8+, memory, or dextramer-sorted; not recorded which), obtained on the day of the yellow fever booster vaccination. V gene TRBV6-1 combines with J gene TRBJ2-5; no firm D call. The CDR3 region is CASSPLPKETQYF. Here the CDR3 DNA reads TGTGCCAGCAGTCCCCTCCCGAAAGAGACCCAGTACTTC.